A single sample is the source of the 10 T cell receptor beta chains below, sequenced in a study of control samples from healthy donors and cancer patients. Libraries were prepared by immunoSEQ multiplex PCR; TCRdb keeps only in-frame clonotypes and omits some of them. The repertoire holds about 190,000 clones, approximately 95% seen once, with more than 1.1% in the top ten. Input material: blood. These TCRs come from a man between 18 and 35 years old in good health.

V usage is TRBV20-1 and J usage is TRBJ1-4; D call uncertain. This CDR3 comprises 11 residues. V was cut by 3 bases and J by 6 bases, with 5 bases left in between. Germline CDR1 reads DFQATT; CDR2 reads SNEGSKA (reference sequence). The DNA of the CDR3 is TGCAGTGCTAGCCCGGATGAAAAACTGTTTTTT. Its protein is CSASPDEKLFF.

V is TRBV28 and J is TRBJ1-1; TRBD1 aligns across 8 bases. CDR1 MDHEN and CDR2 SYDVKM come from the germline V gene. V lost 5 bases to trimming and J lost 7 bases; unmatched junction nucleotides: 18. This CDR3 has 17 residues. The CDR3 here is CASSDPGPGTGVSEAFF. As DNA, the CDR3 is TGTGCCAGCAGTGACCCGGGCCCCGGGACAGGAGTAAGTGAAGCTTTCTTT.

V and J are TRBV7-8 and TRBJ1-6, with TRBD1 as a possible D gene (5 bases). The CDR3 totals 15 residues. Germline V gives CDR1 SGHVS, CDR2 FQNEAQ. V was shortened by 0 bases and J by 5 bases, with 8 bases between the two germline ends. This chain's CDR3 is CASSLAWGDNSPLHF. As DNA, the CDR3 is TGTGCCAGCAGCTTAGCATGGGGGGATAATTCACCCCTCCACTTT.

This rearrangement joins TRBV30 to TRBJ1-1; D perhaps matches TRBD1 (6 bases). The CDR3 sequence is 13 residues long. Germline assignment: CDR1 GTSNPN and CDR2 SVGIG (reference sequence). V was shortened by 0 bases and J by 5 bases, with 10 bases between the two germline ends. Here the CDR3 reads CAWSVSGETEAFF. The CDR3 DNA sequence: TGTGCCTGGAGTGTATCAGGGGAAACTGAAGCTTTCTTT.

CDR3 protein: CAWSVPPGQPQHF. The CDR3 DNA follows: TGTGCCTGGAGTGTACCCCCCGGCCAGCCCCAGCATTTT. This rearrangement joins TRBV30 to TRBJ1-5; D is uncertain. The CDR3 loop spans 13 amino acids. The germline V gene encodes CDR1 GTSNPN and CDR2 SVGIG (reference sequence). Deletions cut 0 bases from V and 7 bases from J, with 10 bases between.

The V gene is TRBV5-1, the J gene TRBJ1-2; possible D gene TRBD1, 6 bases. The CDR3 has 15 amino acids. The V gene lost 0 bases and the J gene lost 3 bases, with 12 bases spanning the gap. Germline lookup yields CDR1 SGHRS and CDR2 YFSETQ. The CDR3 sequence: CASSLDGGADYGYTF. In DNA, the CDR3 is TGCGCCAGCAGCTTGGATGGGGGGGCGGACTATGGCTACACCTTC.

The chain links TRBV21-1 to TRBJ1-2. TRBV21-1 is a pseudogene locus. The CDR3 length is 14 residues. DNA of the CDR3: TGTGCCAGCAGCACCCCCTCCGGGTCCTATGGCTACACCTTC. Its protein product is CASSTPSGSYGYTF.

The V gene is TRBV5-1, the J gene TRBJ2-2, with TRBD1 matching over 8 bases. The V gene end was trimmed by 7 bases and the J gene end by 1 base; junction bases not matched to a gene: 3. In germline, CDR1 is SGHRS, CDR2 YFSETQ. The CDR3 has 14 amino acids. The CDR3 protein is CASETGVNTGELFF. The DNA for the CDR3 is TGCGCCAGCGAGACAGGGGTGAACACCGGGGAGCTGTTTTTT.

The rearrangement joins TRBV10-2 to TRBJ1-5; 7 nucleotides match TRBD1. V lost 4 bases, J lost 0 bases, and 0 bases stayed unmatched. The CDR3 extends over 14 amino acids. Germline lookup yields CDR1 WSHSY and CDR2 SAAADI. In DNA form, the CDR3 reads TGCGCCAGCAGTGGGACAGGTAGCAATCAGCCCCAGCATTTT. Protein product: CASSGTGSNQPQHF.

The rearrangement joins TRBV4-1 to TRBJ2-4; D perhaps matches TRBD2 (5 bases). Germline CDR1 MGHRA, CDR2 YSYEKL. The CDR3 extends over 16 amino acids. Trimming removed 2 bases from V and 1 base from J, with 12 bases in between. The CDR3 DNA sequence: TGCGCCAGCAGCCAACGGGGTGAGGGCGCCAAAAACATTCAGTACTTC. Its protein is CASSQRGEGAKNIQYF.